This is a list of T cell receptor beta chains from one sample in a study of shared T cell receptors in the human thymus. The repertoire was sequenced with immunoSEQ multiplex PCR; TCRdb's copy has only in-frame clones and lacks some. The data contain about 380,000 clones, just under 95% of them singletons. The sample taken for sequencing was thymocytes. These receptors came from a human donor. CDR3s include the opening cysteine and the closing phenylalanine or tryptophan. Fields, in order: clone size, D gene, J gene, V gene, CDR3 protein, CDR3 DNA. A D gene is named only where the DNA matches it firmly. Expanded clones get a size class; other rows say once, few or many, or leave the size out.

clone_size: -
d_call: -
j_call: TRBJ2-7
v_call: TRBV25-1
cdr3_aa: CASSEYDTLDYEQYF
cdr3_nt: TGTGCCAGCAGTGAATACGACACCTTAGACTACGAGCAGTACTTC

clone_size: -
d_call: -
j_call: TRBJ2-5
v_call: TRBV7-9
cdr3_aa: CASSIRSRYQETQYF
cdr3_nt: TGTGCCAGCAGCATCCGATCTAGATACCAAGAGACCCAGTACTTC

clone_size: -
d_call: TRBD2
j_call: TRBJ2-5
v_call: TRBV5-1
cdr3_aa: CASTSRDERGETQYF
cdr3_nt: TGCGCCAGCACCTCTAGGGACGAGCGGGGCGAGACCCAGTACTTC

clone_size: -
d_call: -
j_call: TRBJ2-1
v_call: TRBV4-1
cdr3_aa: CASSQDRVVASSYNEQFF
cdr3_nt: TGCGCCAGCAGCCAAGATCGGGTGGTGGCGAGCTCCTACAATGAGCAGTTCTTC

clone_size: -
d_call: -
j_call: TRBJ2-7
v_call: TRBV5-1
cdr3_aa: CASSLYAGLSYEQYF
cdr3_nt: TGCGCCAGCAGCTTGTACGCAGGGCTCTCCTACGAGCAGTACTTC

clone_size: -
d_call: TRBD1
j_call: TRBJ2-1
v_call: TRBV30
cdr3_aa: CAWTTDRGHHEQFF
cdr3_nt: TGTGCCTGGACCACGGACAGGGGGCACCATGAGCAGTTCTTC

clone_size: -
d_call: TRBD2
j_call: TRBJ2-1
v_call: TRBV11-3
cdr3_aa: CASSVRQFQCSGSGNEQFF
cdr3_nt: TGTGCCAGCAGCGTGCGGCAATTTCAATGTAGCGGGAGCGGTAATGAGCAGTTCTTC

clone_size: -
d_call: TRBD2
j_call: TRBJ2-3
v_call: TRBV11-2
cdr3_aa: CASTHRVAGGTDTQYF
cdr3_nt: TGTGCCAGCACCCACCGGGTAGCGGGAGGAACAGATACGCAGTATTTT

clone_size: -
d_call: -
j_call: TRBJ1-1
v_call: TRBV14
cdr3_aa: CASSALGGTEAFF
cdr3_nt: TGTGCCAGCAGCGCCCTGGGAGGGACTGAAGCTTTCTTT

clone_size: -
d_call: -
j_call: TRBJ2-7
v_call: TRBV4-3
cdr3_aa: CASSQEREKDYSYEQYF
cdr3_nt: TGCGCCAGCAGCCAAGAAAGAGAGAAGGACTATTCCTACGAGCAGTACTTC

clone_size: -
d_call: -
j_call: TRBJ2-1
v_call: TRBV4-2
cdr3_aa: CASSQVRPGHQRYNEQFF
cdr3_nt: TGTGCCAGCAGCCAAGTTCGCCCTGGCCATCAGAGATACAATGAGCAGTTCTTC

clone_size: -
d_call: -
j_call: TRBJ2-5
v_call: TRBV21-1
cdr3_aa: CASSKSLLTSGQYQETQYF
cdr3_nt: TGTGCCAGCAGCAAATCCCTGTTGACTAGCGGACAGTACCAAGAGACCCAGTACTTC

clone_size: -
d_call: -
j_call: TRBJ1-1
v_call: TRBV28
cdr3_aa: CASSSNCTGTEAFF
cdr3_nt: TGTGCCAGCAGTTCCAACTGCACAGGAACTGAAGCTTTCTTT

clone_size: -
d_call: -
j_call: TRBJ1-1
v_call: TRBV7-9
cdr3_aa: CASSLEGVDAFF
cdr3_nt: TGTGCCAGCAGCTTAGAGGGCGTGGATGCTTTCTTT

clone_size: -
d_call: -
j_call: TRBJ2-7
v_call: TRBV14
cdr3_aa: CASSFGSRACPVGEQYF
cdr3_nt: TGTGCCAGCAGTTTCGGAAGCAGGGCTTGCCCTGTCGGCGAGCAGTACTTC

clone_size: -
d_call: -
j_call: TRBJ1-2
v_call: TRBV6-1
cdr3_aa: CASSERSSQGGGYTF
cdr3_nt: TGTGCCAGCAGTGAACGGTCCAGCCAGGGCGGGGGCTACACCTTC

clone_size: -
d_call: -
j_call: TRBJ1-1
v_call: TRBV27
cdr3_aa: CASSLAGTNTEAFF
cdr3_nt: TGTGCCAGCAGTTTGGCAGGGACGAACACTGAAGCTTTCTTT

clone_size: -
d_call: TRBD2
j_call: TRBJ2-1
v_call: TRBV10-1
cdr3_aa: CASSSGLAGKDEQFF
cdr3_nt: TGCGCCAGCAGTTCAGGACTAGCGGGTAAGGATGAGCAGTTCTTC

clone_size: -
d_call: TRBD2
j_call: TRBJ2-1
v_call: TRBV27
cdr3_aa: CASSIAGVPYNEQFF
cdr3_nt: TGTGCCAGCAGCATAGCGGGAGTACCCTACAATGAGCAGTTCTTC

clone_size: -
d_call: TRBD2
j_call: TRBJ2-7
v_call: TRBV27
cdr3_aa: CASSLRLAGGSWEQYF
cdr3_nt: TGTGCCAGCAGTTTAAGGCTAGCGGGAGGGTCGTGGGAGCAGTACTTC

clone_size: -
d_call: TRBD1
j_call: TRBJ2-1
v_call: TRBV27
cdr3_aa: CASSLYKPAKGADNEQFF
cdr3_nt: TGTGCCAGCAGTTTATATAAGCCCGCAAAGGGGGCGGACAATGAGCAGTTCTTC

clone_size: -
d_call: TRBD2
j_call: TRBJ2-2
v_call: TRBV5-1
cdr3_aa: CASSPTSAPRNTGELFF
cdr3_nt: TGCGCCAGCAGCCCTACTAGCGCCCCCCGGAACACCGGGGAGCTGTTTTTT

clone_size: -
d_call: -
j_call: TRBJ2-1
v_call: TRBV11-3
cdr3_aa: CASSLEGFSYNEQFF
cdr3_nt: TGTGCCAGCAGCTTAGAAGGGTTCTCCTACAATGAGCAGTTCTTC

clone_size: -
d_call: TRBD2
j_call: TRBJ2-5
v_call: TRBV7-9
cdr3_aa: CASRRGREQYF
cdr3_nt: TGTGCCAGCAGGAGAGGGCGGGAGCAGTACTTC

clone_size: -
d_call: TRBD2
j_call: TRBJ2-7
v_call: TRBV19
cdr3_aa: CASSPRSGIQSYEQYF
cdr3_nt: TGTGCCAGTAGTCCCAGGAGCGGGATACAATCCTACGAGCAGTACTTC

clone_size: -
d_call: -
j_call: TRBJ1-1
v_call: TRBV28
cdr3_aa: CASPNGTSLTGSNTEAFF
cdr3_nt: TGTGCCAGCCCAAATGGCACCTCCCTAACAGGATCGAACACTGAAGCTTTCTTT

clone_size: -
d_call: TRBD2
j_call: TRBJ2-7
v_call: TRBV27
cdr3_aa: CASSRTSGATYEQYF
cdr3_nt: TGTGCCAGCAGTAGGACTAGCGGGGCTACCTACGAGCAGTACTTC

clone_size: once
d_call: -
j_call: TRBJ2-7
v_call: TRBV27
cdr3_aa: CASSLYALGPRASYEQYF
cdr3_nt: TGTGCCAGCAGTTTATACGCATTGGGGCCCCGGGCCTCCTACGAGCAGTACTTC

clone_size: once
d_call: TRBD1
j_call: TRBJ2-2
v_call: TRBV4-3
cdr3_aa: CASSLSPGQGVGDTGELFF
cdr3_nt: TGCGCCAGCAGCCTCAGCCCCGGACAGGGCGTAGGGGACACCGGGGAGCTGTTTTTT

clone_size: -
d_call: -
j_call: TRBJ2-5
v_call: TRBV11-3
cdr3_aa: CASSGSRKGWQETQYF
cdr3_nt: TGTGCCAGCAGCGGATCCAGAAAGGGGTGGCAAGAGACCCAGTACTTC

clone_size: -
d_call: -
j_call: TRBJ2-3
v_call: TRBV9
cdr3_aa: CASSVATTGLDADTQYF
cdr3_nt: TGTGCCAGCAGCGTAGCTACGACGGGGCTAGACGCAGATACGCAGTATTTT

clone_size: -
d_call: TRBD1
j_call: TRBJ1-4
v_call: TRBV18
cdr3_aa: CASSRTGGEKLFF
cdr3_nt: TGTGCCAGCTCACGCACAGGGGGAGAAAAACTGTTTTTT

clone_size: -
d_call: TRBD2
j_call: TRBJ2-7
v_call: TRBV14
cdr3_aa: CASSQADSGSPSYEQYF
cdr3_nt: TGTGCCAGCAGCCAAGCCGATAGCGGGAGTCCCTCCTACGAGCAGTACTTC

clone_size: -
d_call: TRBD2
j_call: TRBJ2-7
v_call: TRBV27
cdr3_aa: CASRSYPGLNYEQYF
cdr3_nt: TGTGCCAGCCGGTCCTACCCGGGACTAAACTACGAGCAGTACTTC

clone_size: once
d_call: -
j_call: TRBJ2-1
v_call: TRBV2
cdr3_aa: CASSERGTLIMNEQFF
cdr3_nt: TGTGCCAGCAGTGAAAGAGGGACACTCATTATGAATGAGCAGTTCTTC

clone_size: -
d_call: TRBD1
j_call: TRBJ2-7
v_call: TRBV7-2
cdr3_aa: CASSSGTGTYEQYF
cdr3_nt: TGTGCCAGCAGCTCCGGGACAGGTACCTACGAGCAGTACTTC

clone_size: -
d_call: TRBD2
j_call: TRBJ2-5
v_call: TRBV7-9
cdr3_aa: CASSCSGRWETQYF
cdr3_nt: TGTGCCAGCAGCTGTAGCGGGAGATGGGAGACCCAGTACTTC

clone_size: once
d_call: -
j_call: TRBJ2-1
v_call: TRBV15
cdr3_aa: CATSPSPGAGTYNEQFF
cdr3_nt: TGTGCCACCAGCCCATCCCCGGGGGCAGGGACCTACAATGAGCAGTTCTTC

clone_size: -
d_call: -
j_call: TRBJ2-3
v_call: TRBV14
cdr3_aa: CASSSTRLPRGTDTQYF
cdr3_nt: TGTGCCAGCAGCTCCACGCGGCTCCCTAGGGGCACAGATACGCAGTATTTT

clone_size: -
d_call: -
j_call: TRBJ2-1
v_call: TRBV27
cdr3_aa: CASSATSEIPDNEQFF
cdr3_nt: TGTGCCAGCAGTGCGACCTCAGAAATCCCAGACAATGAGCAGTTCTTC

clone_size: -
d_call: TRBD2
j_call: TRBJ2-1
v_call: TRBV7-8
cdr3_aa: CASSSLSPSGRKNEQFF
cdr3_nt: TGTGCCAGCAGTTCACTATCCCCTAGCGGGAGGAAGAATGAGCAGTTCTTC

clone_size: -
d_call: -
j_call: TRBJ2-1
v_call: TRBV9
cdr3_aa: CASSAPTGSNEQFF
cdr3_nt: TGTGCCAGCAGCGCCCCAACCGGGTCCAATGAGCAGTTCTTC

clone_size: -
d_call: -
j_call: TRBJ1-2
v_call: TRBV19
cdr3_aa: CASSIDPPDSHGDYGYTF
cdr3_nt: TGTGCCAGTAGTATTGACCCACCGGACAGCCACGGGGACTATGGCTACACCTTC

clone_size: -
d_call: -
j_call: TRBJ1-5
v_call: TRBV19
cdr3_aa: CASSISRGSRSNQPQHF
cdr3_nt: TGTGCCAGTAGTATCAGCAGGGGAAGTAGGAGCAATCAGCCCCAGCATTTT

clone_size: -
d_call: -
j_call: TRBJ2-5
v_call: TRBV7-2
cdr3_aa: CASSLARASGYQETQYF
cdr3_nt: TGTGCCAGCAGCTTAGCGAGGGCCTCAGGGTACCAAGAGACCCAGTACTTC

clone_size: -
d_call: TRBD2
j_call: TRBJ2-7
v_call: TRBV5-8
cdr3_aa: CASSLGVSGTSGTYEQYF
cdr3_nt: TGTGCCAGCAGCTTGGGGGTAAGTGGGACTAGCGGTACCTACGAGCAGTACTTC

clone_size: -
d_call: TRBD2
j_call: TRBJ2-1
v_call: TRBV15
cdr3_aa: CATSSVSGRAYNEQFF
cdr3_nt: TGTGCCACCAGCAGCGTTAGCGGGAGAGCCTACAATGAGCAGTTCTTC

clone_size: -
d_call: TRBD2
j_call: TRBJ2-7
v_call: TRBV9
cdr3_aa: CASSVDLAGGLGAQYF
cdr3_nt: TGTGCCAGCAGCGTAGATCTAGCGGGAGGCCTCGGAGCGCAGTACTTC

clone_size: once
d_call: -
j_call: TRBJ2-3
v_call: TRBV4-3
cdr3_aa: CASRRELSTDTQYF
cdr3_nt: TGCGCCAGCCGCCGGGAGCTCAGCACAGATACGCAGTATTTT

clone_size: -
d_call: -
j_call: TRBJ2-7
v_call: TRBV7-9
cdr3_aa: CASSWDSYEQYF
cdr3_nt: TGTGCCAGCAGTTGGGACTCCTACGAGCAGTACTTC

clone_size: -
d_call: -
j_call: TRBJ2-5
v_call: TRBV28
cdr3_aa: CASTRRRAETQYF
cdr3_nt: TGTGCCAGCACTAGACGAAGAGCGGAGACCCAGTACTTC

clone_size: -
d_call: -
j_call: TRBJ1-5
v_call: TRBV6-1
cdr3_aa: CASSGGISNQPQHF
cdr3_nt: TGTGCCAGCAGTGGAGGGATTAGCAATCAGCCCCAGCATTTT

clone_size: -
d_call: -
j_call: TRBJ2-1
v_call: TRBV14
cdr3_aa: CASSQGPRGSYNEQFF
cdr3_nt: TGTGCCAGCAGCCAGGGACCCAGGGGCTCCTACAATGAGCAGTTCTTC

clone_size: -
d_call: -
j_call: TRBJ2-7
v_call: TRBV9
cdr3_aa: CASSHHPAREQYF
cdr3_nt: TGTGCCAGCAGCCACCATCCGGCGCGTGAGCAGTACTTC

clone_size: once
d_call: -
j_call: TRBJ2-1
v_call: TRBV13
cdr3_aa: CASSFSLEQFF
cdr3_nt: TGTGCCAGCAGCTTCAGCCTTGAGCAGTTCTTC